This TCR beta chain was retrieved from a study of CD8+CD57+ T cells in acquired aplastic anemia. Across the study: Mean DNA quantity obtained from sorted CD4+ and CD8+ cells was 3 to 4 ug. Healthy donors gave approximately 10 million reads on average for CD4+ cells.

CDR3 and TCR beta VDJ profiling relied on a genomic DNA template. TCRdb itself ran the reads through MiXCR, one entry per CDR3 protein. The sample shows about 220,000 distinct CDR3 sequences, 34% of them seen only once. This CDR3 is built from 15 residues. The ends lost 6 bases at V and 4 bases at J; junction bases unmatched: 11. Germline V CDR1 and CDR2: SQVTM, ANQGSEA. This clonotype was seen many times. The sample consisted of sorted CD4+, CD8+, or CD8+CD57+ T cells (not recorded which) from PBMCs. This TCR derives from a human donor in good health, serving as a control. The genes are TRBV29-1 and TRBJ2-1, with 8 bases aligning to TRBD2. Written as DNA, the CDR3 is TGCAGCGTGCCGCCAGCGGGGGAGCTATACAATGAGCAGTTCTTC. Its translation: CSVPPAGELYNEQFF.